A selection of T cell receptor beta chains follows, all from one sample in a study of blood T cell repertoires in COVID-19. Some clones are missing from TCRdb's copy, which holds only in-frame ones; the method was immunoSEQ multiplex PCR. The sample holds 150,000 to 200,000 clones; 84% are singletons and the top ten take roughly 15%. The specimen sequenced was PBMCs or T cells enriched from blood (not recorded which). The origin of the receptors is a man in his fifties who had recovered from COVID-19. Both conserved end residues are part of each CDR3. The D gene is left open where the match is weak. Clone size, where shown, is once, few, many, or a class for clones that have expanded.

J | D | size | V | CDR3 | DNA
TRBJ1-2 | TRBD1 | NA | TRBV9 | CASSVDRAGGPYGYTF | TGTGCCAGCAGCGTAGATCGGGCAGGGGGGCCCTATGGCTACACCTTC
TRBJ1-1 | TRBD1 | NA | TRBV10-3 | CAISLGQGGTEAFF | TGTGCCATCAGCTTGGGACAGGGGGGGACTGAAGCTTTCTTT
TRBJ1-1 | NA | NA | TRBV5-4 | CASSSPGDRGAFF | TGTGCCAGCAGCTCCCCGGGAGACAGAGGAGCTTTCTTT
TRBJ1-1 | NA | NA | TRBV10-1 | CASTGNLNTEAFF | TGCGCCAGCACGGGGAATTTGAACACTGAAGCTTTCTTT
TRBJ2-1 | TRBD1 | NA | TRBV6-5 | CASMETGSYNEQFF | TGTGCCAGCATGGAGACAGGGTCTTACAATGAGCAGTTCTTC
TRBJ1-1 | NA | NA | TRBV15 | CATSRDLGGTEAFF | TGTGCCACCAGCAGAGATCTAGGTGGCACTGAAGCTTTCTTT
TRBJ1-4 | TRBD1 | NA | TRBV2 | CASSDTGGYEKLFF | TGTGCCAGCAGCGATACAGGGGGCTATGAAAAACTGTTTTTT
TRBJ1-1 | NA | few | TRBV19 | CASSIMRVNTFF | TGTGCCAGTAGTATTATGCGGGTCAATACTTTCTTT
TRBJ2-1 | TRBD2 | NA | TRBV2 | CASSGMASGGLSSRNEQFF | TGTGCCAGCAGTGGAATGGCTAGCGGGGGGTTGTCATCGCGCAATGAGCAGTTCTTC
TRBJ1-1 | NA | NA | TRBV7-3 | CASSLRGNTEAFF | TGTGCCAGCAGCTTACGGGGGAACACTGAAGCTTTCTTT
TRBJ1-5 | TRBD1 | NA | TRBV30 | CAWSLQGGQPQHF | TGTGCCTGGAGCCTACAGGGGGGTCAGCCCCAGCATTTT
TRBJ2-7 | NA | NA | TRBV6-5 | CASSYSTETGYEQYF | TGTGCCAGCAGTTACTCGACCGAGACAGGATACGAGCAGTACTTC
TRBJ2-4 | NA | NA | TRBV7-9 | CASSETGQAKNIQYF | TGTGCCAGCAGCGAGACAGGCCAAGCCAAAAACATTCAGTACTTC
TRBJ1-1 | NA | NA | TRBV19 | CASRVPHGGSAFF | TGTGCCAGTAGAGTCCCACACGGGGGTTCGGCTTTCTTT
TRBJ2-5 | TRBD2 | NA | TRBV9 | CASSASGGGQETQYF | TGTGCCAGCAGCGCTAGCGGGGGGGGGCAAGAGACCCAGTACTTC
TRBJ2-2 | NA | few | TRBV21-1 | CASSKGDRGSGGELFF | TGTGCCAGCAGCAAAGGGGACAGGGGTTCGGGCGGGGAGCTGTTTTTT
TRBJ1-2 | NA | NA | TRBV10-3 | CAISREGDYGYTF | TGTGCCATCAGTAGGGAGGGTGACTATGGCTACACCTTC
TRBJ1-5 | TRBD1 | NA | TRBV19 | CASIGRGQGLVPQHF | TGTGCCAGTATAGGCCGAGGACAGGGGTTAGTGCCCCAGCATTTT
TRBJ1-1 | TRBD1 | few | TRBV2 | CASAQGENTEAFF | TGTGCCAGTGCACAGGGGGAGAACACTGAAGCTTTCTTT
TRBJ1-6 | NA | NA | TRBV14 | CASSQDGGANSPLHF | TGTGCCAGCAGCCAAGATGGCGGGGCCAATTCACCCCTCCACTTT
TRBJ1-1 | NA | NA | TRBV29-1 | CSVSLSRGYTEAFF | TGCAGCGTCTCTTTGTCCCGGGGGTACACTGAAGCTTTCTTT
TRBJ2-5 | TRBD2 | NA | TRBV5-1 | CASSLATTSGGETQYF | TGCGCCAGCAGCTTGGCCACCACCAGCGGGGGAGAGACCCAGTACTTC
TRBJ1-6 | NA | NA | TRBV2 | CASRGRGASNSPLHF | TGTGCCAGCAGAGGAAGGGGCGCCTCTAATTCACCCCTCCACTTT
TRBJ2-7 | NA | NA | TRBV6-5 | CATLEAYEQYF | TGTGCCACCCTCGAGGCTTACGAGCAGTACTTC
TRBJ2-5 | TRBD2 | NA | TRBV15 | CATSKGGGDRTQYF | TGTGCCACCAGCAAAGGCGGGGGGGATCGGACCCAGTACTTC
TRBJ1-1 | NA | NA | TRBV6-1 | CASSEVGAGSFSEAFF | TGTGCCAGCAGTGAGGTTGGGGCAGGGTCCTTTTCTGAAGCTTTCTTT
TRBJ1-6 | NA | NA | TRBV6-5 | CASSQGDIDNSPLHF | TGTGCCAGCAGCCAAGGGGACATCGATAATTCACCCCTCCACTTT
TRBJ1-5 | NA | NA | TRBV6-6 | CAANRVGGNQPQHF | TGTGCCGCTAACAGGGTGGGCGGCAATCAGCCCCAGCATTTT
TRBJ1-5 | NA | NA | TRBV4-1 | CASSQEGHQAQPQHF | TGCGCCAGCAGCCAAGAGGGACACCAAGCTCAGCCCCAGCATTTT
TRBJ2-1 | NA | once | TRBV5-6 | CASSLIGADQFF | TGTGCCAGCAGCTTGATAGGGGCAGACCAGTTCTTC
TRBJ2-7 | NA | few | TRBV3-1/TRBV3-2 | CASSPQGYEQYF | TGTGCCAGCAGCCCACAGGGTTACGAGCAGTACTTC
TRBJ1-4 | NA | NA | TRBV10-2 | CASSQQGGEKLFF | TGCGCCAGCAGCCAACAGGGAGGGGAAAAACTGTTTTTT
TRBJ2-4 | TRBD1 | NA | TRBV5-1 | CASSLEGQGKNIQYF | TGCGCCAGCAGCTTGGAAGGACAGGGGAAAAACATTCAGTACTTC
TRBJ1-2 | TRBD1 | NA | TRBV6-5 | CASSYMKGAHDYGYTF | TGTGCCAGCAGTTACATGAAGGGGGCGCACGACTATGGCTACACCTTC
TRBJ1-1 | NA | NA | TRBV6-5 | CASSYQGSAFF | TGTGCCAGCAGTTACCAGGGTTCCGCTTTCTTT
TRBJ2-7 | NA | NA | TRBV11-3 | CASSVPRTYYYEQYF | TGTGCCAGCAGCGTACCCAGGACATACTACTACGAGCAGTACTTC
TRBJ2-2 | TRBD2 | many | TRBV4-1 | CASSQGRGLAGVAGELFF | TGCGCCAGCAGCCAAGGGCGCGGCCTAGCGGGGGTCGCCGGGGAGCTGTTTTTT
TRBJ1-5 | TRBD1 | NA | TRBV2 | CASNQGQGARQPQHF | TGTGCCAGCAACCAGGGACAGGGGGCTAGGCAGCCCCAGCATTTT
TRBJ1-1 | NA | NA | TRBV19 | CASSRLNTEAFF | TGTGCCAGTAGCAGGCTGAACACTGAAGCTTTCTTT
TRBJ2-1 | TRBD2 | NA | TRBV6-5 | CASSYSTSRDEQFF | TGTGCCAGCAGTTACTCGACTAGCCGCGATGAGCAGTTCTTC
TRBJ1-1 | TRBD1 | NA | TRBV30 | CAWSARRQGALRDLEAFF | TGTGCCTGGAGCGCCAGGAGACAGGGGGCCTTGCGGGACCTCGAAGCTTTCTTT
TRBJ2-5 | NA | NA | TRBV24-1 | CATSDGPAGAQRAQYF | TGTGCCACCAGTGATGGACCGGCAGGGGCGCAAAGAGCCCAGTACTTC
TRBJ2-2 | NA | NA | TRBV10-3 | CAISRDLNTGELFF | TGTGCCATCAGCCGGGACTTGAACACCGGGGAGCTGTTTTTT
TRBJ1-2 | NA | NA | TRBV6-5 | CASRPGASYGYTF | TGTGCCAGCAGGCCAGGGGCCTCGTATGGCTACACCTTC
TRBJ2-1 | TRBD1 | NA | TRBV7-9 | CASSRQGAGIYNEQFF | TGTGCCAGCAGCCGACAGGGGGCCGGAATCTACAATGAGCAGTTCTTC
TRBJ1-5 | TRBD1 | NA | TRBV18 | CASSPPTGGNQPQHF | TGTGCCAGCTCACCACCGACAGGGGGGAATCAGCCCCAGCATTTT
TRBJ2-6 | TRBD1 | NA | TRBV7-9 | CASSLIDGTGASGANVLTF | TGTGCCAGCAGCTTAATTGATGGGACAGGAGCCTCTGGGGCCAACGTCCTGACTTTC
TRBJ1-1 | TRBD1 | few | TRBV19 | CASSNFYRGLNTEAFF | TGTGCCAGTAGTAACTTCTACAGGGGACTGAACACTGAAGCTTTCTTT
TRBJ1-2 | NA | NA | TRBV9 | CASSLGAIANYGYTF | TGTGCCAGCAGCTTGGGAGCCATAGCTAACTATGGCTACACCTTC
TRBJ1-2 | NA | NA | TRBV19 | CASLRQENSNYGYTF | TGTGCCAGCCTCCGACAGGAGAACTCTAACTATGGCTACACCTTC
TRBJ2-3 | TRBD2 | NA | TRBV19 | CASSIAGAGPLYTQYF | TGTGCCAGTAGTATAGCAGGAGCGGGGCCTCTATATACGCAGTATTTT
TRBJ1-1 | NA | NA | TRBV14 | CASSQFQGITMNTEAFF | TGTGCCAGCAGCCAGTTCCAGGGCATAACCATGAACACTGAAGCTTTCTTT
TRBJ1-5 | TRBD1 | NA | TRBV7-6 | CASSPASGQSNQPQHF | TGTGCCAGCAGCCCTGCCTCGGGACAGAGCAATCAGCCCCAGCATTTT
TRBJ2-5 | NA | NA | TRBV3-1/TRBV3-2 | CASRLQGGVETQYF | TGTGCCAGCAGGCTCCAGGGGGGAGTGGAGACCCAGTACTTC
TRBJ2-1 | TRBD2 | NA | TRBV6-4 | CASSETPGGGSRDEQFF | TGTGCCAGCAGTGAGACCCCCGGGGGGGGGTCCCGGGATGAGCAGTTCTTC
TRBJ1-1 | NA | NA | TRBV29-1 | CSVRGNTEAFF | TGCAGCGTTCGGGGGAACACTGAAGCTTTCTTT
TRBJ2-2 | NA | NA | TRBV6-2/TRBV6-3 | CASSYPTVNTGELFF | TGTGCCAGCAGTTACCCAACAGTGAACACCGGGGAGCTGTTTTTT